This T cell receptor (beta chain) was obtained from a study of shared clonotypes between healthy human individuals. The repertoire was sequenced with immunoSEQ multiplex PCR; TCRdb's copy has only in-frame clones and lacks some. The table shows about 1,900,000 clones, with about 95% occurring only once. Naive CD8 populations comprised CD45RO-negative cells positively selected for CCR7, excluding terminally differentiated effector memory CD45RA+ cells. A few counts support this clone. V was shortened by 8 bases and J by 5 bases, with 9 bases between the two germline ends. Germline CDR1 and CDR2: WSHSY and SAAADI. The length of the CDR3 is 11 residues.

The chain joins TRBV10-2 to TRBJ1-2; possible D gene TRBD1, 5 bases. The sequence was collected from a man aged 18 to 30 in good health. Sequenced sample: naive CD8+ T cells sorted from blood. The CDR3 here is CASGQGYGYTF. The DNA of the CDR3 is TGCGCCAGCGGGCAGGGTTATGGCTACACCTTC.